One and the same sample provided the 15 T cell receptor beta chains below, sequenced in a study of T-cell reconstitution after alpha-beta-depleted transplantation in children. The library targeted TCRbeta and was prepared with unique molecular identifiers. MiXCR was run by TCRdb on the PCR reads, yielding one entry per CDR3 protein. The profile shows about 290,000 distinct CDR3 sequences, about 9.5% of them singletons. The sequenced sample was PBMCs, obtained before TCRalphabeta/CD19-depleted stem cell transplant. These TCRs come from a boy in the first two years of life with acute myeloid leukemia, due to receive a stem cell transplant.

In its sample, this clonotype was seen many times. This sequence joins TRBV7-9 and TRBJ2-1; TRBD2 is a possible D gene (6 bases). Trimming shortened V by 5 bases and J by 8 bases, and 19 bases separated the two germline ends. CDR1 is SEHNR, CDR2 FQNEAQ, per germline (reference sequence). This CDR3 is 15 amino acids long. CDR3 sequence reads: CASSLLAWLGDEQFF. The DNA of the CDR3 is TGTGCCAGCAGCCTACTAGCCTGGCTCGGCGATGAGCAGTTCTTC.

This clonotype was found a few times. V gene TRBV25-1 combines with J gene TRBJ2-1, with 9 bases lining up with TRBD1. The trim removed 3 bases at V and 0 bases at J, leaving 18 bases unmatched. The CDR3 has 21 amino acids. Germline V gene data show CDR1 as MGHDK and CDR2 as SYGVNS. The CDR3 is CASSEFFPGQGPTSSYNEQFF. The CDR3 DNA sequence: TGTGCCAGCAGTGAGTTTTTTCCCGGACAGGGGCCTACCTCCTCCTACAATGAGCAGTTCTTC.

This clonotype was picked up many times. The gene calls are TRBV29-1 and TRBJ2-5; 9 bases fit TRBD1. V gave up 8 bases and J gave up 4 bases; unmatched junction bases: 11. The CDR3 runs 14 residues. Per germline, CDR1 SQVTM and CDR2 ANQGSEA. The CDR3, as DNA: TGCAGCCCTAGGGACAGGGAGGAAGGAGAGACCCAGTACTTC. Translating gives CSPRDREEGETQYF.

The chain carries TRBV19 and TRBJ1-5; 7 nucleotides line up with TRBD1. This CDR3 spans 16 amino acids. J gave up 4 bases and V 4 bases, and 10 bases lay outside the gene matches. Per germline, CDR1 LNHDA and CDR2 SQIVND (reference sequence). The CDR3 loop reads CASSTTSDRRNQPQHF. CDR3 coding DNA: TGTGCCAGTAGTACAACATCGGACAGGAGAAATCAGCCCCAGCATTTT.

As concerns this clonotype: A much larger clonotype is one base distant, so this may be a read error. This chain links TRBV7-3 with TRBJ2-7; no firm D call. CDR3 size: 15 residues. Germline lookup yields CDR1 SGHTA and CDR2 FQGTGA. Deletions cut 0 bases from V and 5 bases from J, with 14 bases between. The CDR3 bases are TGTGCCAGCAGCTTAACTGGCAGGCCAGTCCACGAGCAGTACTTC. Its protein is CASSLTGRPVHEQYF.

This clonotype was seen ten or more times. This chain links TRBV6-1 with TRBJ1-2; possibly TRBD1 for D (5 bases). Deletions cut 0 bases from V and 4 bases from J, with 18 bases between. Germline CDR1 is MNHNS and CDR2 is SASEGT. This CDR3 is built from 17 residues. The CDR3 spells CASSEARGPFPFYGYTF. CDR3 nucleotide sequence: TGTGCCAGCAGTGAAGCGCGGGGCCCATTTCCTTTCTATGGCTACACCTTC.

This clonotype was detected many times. The chain carries TRBV20-1 and TRBJ2-7, with TRBD1 matching 8 bases. The CDR3 sequence is 14 residues long. CDR1 is DFQATT and CDR2 is SNEGSKA in the germline V gene (reference sequence). Trimming took 5 bases from V and 2 from J; bases not matched to a gene: 8. CDR3 loop: CSAHGQGRTYEQYF. CDR3 nucleotide sequence: TGCAGTGCTCACGGACAGGGCAGAACCTACGAGCAGTACTTC.

This clonotype was counted at least ten times. This chain links TRBV28 with TRBJ2-7; 7 bases are shared with TRBD1. There are 12 residues in the CDR3. The J segment lost 5 bases and the V segment lost 5 bases, leaving 3 bases of the junction unmatched. Germline CDR1 reads MDHEN; CDR2 reads SYDVKM. CDR3 amino acids: CASSLGTDEQYF. The DNA of the CDR3 is TGTGCCAGCAGTCTCGGGACAGACGAGCAGTACTTC.

The chain carries TRBV20-1 and TRBJ1-4; 8 nucleotides agree with TRBD1. The junction had 2 bases not matched to a gene; V was cut back by 2 bases and J by 3 bases. CDR3 size: 14 residues. CDR1 is DFQATT and CDR2 is SNEGSKA in the germline V gene (reference sequence). The CDR3 DNA follows: TGCAGTGCTAGACAACAGGGGGCTAATGAAAAACTGTTTTTT. This sequence encodes CSARQQGANEKLFF.

In this sample, this clonotype turned up many times. The CDR3 loop reads CASSPRQGATGELFF. DNA of the CDR3: TGTGCCAGCTCACCACGGCAGGGGGCTACCGGGGAGCTGTTTTTT. J is TRBJ2-2 and V is TRBV18, with 8 bases aligning to TRBD1. With 1 base clipped from V and 5 bases from J, the junction kept 3 bases outside the gene matches. The V gene's germline CDR1 is KGHSH and CDR2 LQKENI. This CDR3 region has 15 residues.

There are many counts of this clonotype. Here the CDR3 reads CSASMGRGVEGYTF. CDR3 nucleotides: TGCAGTGCTAGTATGGGCAGGGGGGTGGAGGGCTACACCTTC. V is TRBV20-1 and J is TRBJ1-2; the match to TRBD1 covers 7 bases. Germline V gene sequence: CDR1 DFQATT, CDR2 SNEGSKA (reference sequence). The V segment lost 3 bases and the J segment 8 bases; nucleotides outside the gene matches: 12. The CDR3 loop spans 14 amino acids.

At least ten counts were recorded for this clonotype. The V and J genes are TRBV20-1 and TRBJ2-2; D could derive from TRBD1 or TRBD2 (6 bases each). The germline CDR1 and CDR2 sequences are DFQATT and SNEGSKA (reference sequence). V was shortened by 4 bases and J by 1 base, with 13 bases between the two germline ends. The CDR3 runs 15 residues. Here the CDR3 reads CSATIRGLNTGELFF. CDR3 in DNA: TGCAGTGCTACTATACGGGGGCTGAACACCGGGGAGCTGTTTTTT.

In this sample, this clonotype turned up many times. Here the CDR3 reads CASSHRTGPVGANVLTF. As DNA, the CDR3 is TGTGCCAGCAGTCACAGGACAGGTCCGGTAGGGGCCAACGTCCTGACTTTC. The gene calls are TRBV12-3 or TRBV12-4 and TRBJ2-6; 7 positions match TRBD1. V lost 5 bases, J lost 4 bases, and 11 bases stayed unmatched. The CDR3 spans 17 residues.

In this sample, this clonotype turned up many times. The chain employs TRBV20-1 and TRBJ2-7; 12 bases align to TRBD2. V lost 3 bases, J lost 6 bases, and 9 bases stayed unmatched. This CDR3 contains 15 residues. CDR1 and CDR2 from the germline V gene are DFQATT and SNEGSKA (reference sequence). DNA of the CDR3: TGCAGTGCTAGTGGAACTAGCGGGGGGATCGGCGAGCAGTACTTC. Translating gives CSASGTSGGIGEQYF.

The sample holds many counts of this clonotype. This chain links TRBV7-9 with TRBJ2-1, with TRBD2 matching 13 bases. This CDR3 has 15 amino acids. In germline, CDR1 is SEHNR, CDR2 FQNEAQ (reference sequence). The ends lost 11 bases at V and 4 bases at J; junction bases unmatched: 8. DNA for the CDR3: TGTGCCCTTGTTCCGGGACTAGCGGGGTACAATGAGCAGTTCTTC. Protein sequence: CALVPGLAGYNEQFF.